Described below is a single TCR beta chain sequence and its context. The authors' processing: Nucleated cell number was recorded as an estimate derived from reference gene primer amplification. Produced via immunoSEQ multiplex PCR; TCRdb's table is partial and in-frame only. The DNA gave D and trimming, while V, J and clone size come from that table. The sample yields hundreds of thousands of clones, roughly nine tenths seen once. This sample is part of a study of blood T cell repertoires in COVID-19. The wider study: The United States, Italy and Spain provided the acute and convalescent COVID-19 samples. T cells, B-cell-depleted T cells, or PBMCs provided the cDNA or gDNA that served as material.

The V gene lost 6 bases and the J gene lost 1 base, with 13 bases spanning the gap. CDR3 size: 14 residues. The V gene's germline CDR1 is PRHDT and CDR2 FYEKMQ (reference sequence). The sample comprised peripheral blood. V usage is TRBV13 and J usage is TRBJ2-7; D gene unclear. The clonotype originates from a man aged 60-69 years who had recovered from COVID-19. CDR3 sequence: CASSRDYQSYEQYF. CDR3 DNA: TGTGCCAGCAGTCGTGATTACCAGTCCTACGAGCAGTACTTC.